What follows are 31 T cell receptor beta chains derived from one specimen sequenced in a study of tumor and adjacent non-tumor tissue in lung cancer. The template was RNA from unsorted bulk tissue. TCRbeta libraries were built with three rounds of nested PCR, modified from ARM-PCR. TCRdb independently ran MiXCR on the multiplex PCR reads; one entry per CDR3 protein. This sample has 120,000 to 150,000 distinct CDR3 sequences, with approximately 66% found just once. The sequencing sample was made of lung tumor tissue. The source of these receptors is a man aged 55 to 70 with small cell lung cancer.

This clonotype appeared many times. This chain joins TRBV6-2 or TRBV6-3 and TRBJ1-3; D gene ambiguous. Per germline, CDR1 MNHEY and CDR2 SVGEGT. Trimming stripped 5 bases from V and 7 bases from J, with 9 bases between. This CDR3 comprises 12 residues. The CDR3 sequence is CASSLKWNTIYF. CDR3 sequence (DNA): TGTGCCAGCAGTCTGAAATGGAACACCATATATTTT.

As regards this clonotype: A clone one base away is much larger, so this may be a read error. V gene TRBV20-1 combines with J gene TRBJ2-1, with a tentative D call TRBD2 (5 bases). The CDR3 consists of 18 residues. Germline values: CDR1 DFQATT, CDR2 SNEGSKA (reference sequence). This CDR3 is CSARGARASGSSFNEQFF. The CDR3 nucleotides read TGCAGTGCTAGAGGGGCTCGAGCCTCGGGGAGCTCCTTCAATGAGCAGTTCTTC.

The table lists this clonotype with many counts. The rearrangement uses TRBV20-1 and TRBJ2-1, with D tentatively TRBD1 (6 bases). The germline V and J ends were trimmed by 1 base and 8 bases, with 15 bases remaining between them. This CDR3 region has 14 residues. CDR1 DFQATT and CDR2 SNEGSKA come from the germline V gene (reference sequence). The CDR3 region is CSARGPRGGDEQFF. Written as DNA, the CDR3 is TGCAGTGCTAGAGGCCCCAGGGGTGGGGATGAGCAGTTCTTC.

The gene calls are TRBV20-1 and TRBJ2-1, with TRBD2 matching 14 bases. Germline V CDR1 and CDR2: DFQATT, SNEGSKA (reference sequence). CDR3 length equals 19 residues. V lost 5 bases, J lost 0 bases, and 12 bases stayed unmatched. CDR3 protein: CSASDLGLAGASSYNEQFF. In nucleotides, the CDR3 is TGCAGTGCTTCTGACCTGGGACTAGCGGGAGCGAGCTCCTACAATGAGCAGTTCTTC.

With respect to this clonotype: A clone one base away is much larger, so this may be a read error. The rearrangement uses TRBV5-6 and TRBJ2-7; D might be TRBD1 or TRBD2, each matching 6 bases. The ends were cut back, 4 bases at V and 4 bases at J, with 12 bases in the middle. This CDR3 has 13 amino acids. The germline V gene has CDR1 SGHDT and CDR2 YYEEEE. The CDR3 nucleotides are TGTGCCAGCAGCATGACGGGGGCTTACGAGCAGTACGTC. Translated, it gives CASSMTGAYEQYV.

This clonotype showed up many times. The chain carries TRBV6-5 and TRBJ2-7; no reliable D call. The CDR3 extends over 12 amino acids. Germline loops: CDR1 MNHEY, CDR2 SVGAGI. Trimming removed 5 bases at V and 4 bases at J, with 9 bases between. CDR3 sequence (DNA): TGTGCCAGCAGTGCGACCACATACGAGCAGTACTTC. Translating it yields CASSATTYEQYF.

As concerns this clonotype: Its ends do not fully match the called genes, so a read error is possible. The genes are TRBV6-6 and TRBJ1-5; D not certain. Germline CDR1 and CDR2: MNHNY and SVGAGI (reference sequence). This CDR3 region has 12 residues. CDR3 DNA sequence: TGTGCCGGCAGGCAGGGCAATCAGCCCCAGCATTTT. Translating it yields CAGRQGNQPQHF.

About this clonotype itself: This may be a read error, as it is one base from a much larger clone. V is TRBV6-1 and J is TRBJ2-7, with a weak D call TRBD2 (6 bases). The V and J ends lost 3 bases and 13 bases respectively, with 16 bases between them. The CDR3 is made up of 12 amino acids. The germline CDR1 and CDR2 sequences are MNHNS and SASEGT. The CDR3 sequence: CASSDIGGTHYF. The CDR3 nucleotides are TGTGCCAGCAGTGATATCGGGGGAACGCACTACTTC.

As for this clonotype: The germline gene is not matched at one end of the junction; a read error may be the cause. The CDR3: CSVRRVTDTQYF. CDR3 bases: TGCAGTGTTAGAAGGGTGACAGATACGCAGTATTTT. V gene TRBV20-1 combines with J gene TRBJ2-3; no clear D gene. CDR3 length: 12 residues. From germline, CDR1 is DFQATT and CDR2 SNEGSKA (reference sequence).

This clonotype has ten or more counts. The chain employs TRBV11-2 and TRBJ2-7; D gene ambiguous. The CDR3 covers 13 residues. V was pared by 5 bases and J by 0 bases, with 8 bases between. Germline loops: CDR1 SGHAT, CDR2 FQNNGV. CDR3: CASSMSDSYEQYF. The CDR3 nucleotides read TGTGCCAGCAGCATGAGTGACTCCTACGAGCAGTACTTC.

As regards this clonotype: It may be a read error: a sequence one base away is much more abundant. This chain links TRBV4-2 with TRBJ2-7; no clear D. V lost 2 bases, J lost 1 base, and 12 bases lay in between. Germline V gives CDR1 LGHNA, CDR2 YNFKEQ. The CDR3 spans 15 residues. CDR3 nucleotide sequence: TGTGCCAGCAGCCAATTTCGGACGGATTCCTACGAGCAGTACTTC. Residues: CASSQFRTDSYEQYF.

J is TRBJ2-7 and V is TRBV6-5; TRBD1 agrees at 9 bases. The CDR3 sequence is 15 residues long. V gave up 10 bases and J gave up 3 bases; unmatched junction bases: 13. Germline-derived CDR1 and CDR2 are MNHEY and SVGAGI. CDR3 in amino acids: CANRGRLGPGYEQYV. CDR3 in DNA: TGTGCCAACAGGGGGCGGCTAGGGCCAGGCTACGAGCAGTACGTC.

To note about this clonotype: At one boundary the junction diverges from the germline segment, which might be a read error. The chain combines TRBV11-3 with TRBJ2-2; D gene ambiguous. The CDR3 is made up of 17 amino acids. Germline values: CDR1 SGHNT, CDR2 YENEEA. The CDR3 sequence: CASNLGLASVNTGELFF. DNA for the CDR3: TGTGCCAGCAACTTAGGGTTGGCTAGTGTGAACACCGGGGAGCTGTTTTTT.

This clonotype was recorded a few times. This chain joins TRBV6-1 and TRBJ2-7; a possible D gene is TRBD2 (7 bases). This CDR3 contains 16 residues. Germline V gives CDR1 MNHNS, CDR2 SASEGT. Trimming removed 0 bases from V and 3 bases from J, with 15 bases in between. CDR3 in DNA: TGTGCCAGCAGTGAAGCGGTGAGAGGGGGGGACTACGAGCAGTACTTC. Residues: CASSEAVRGGDYEQYF.

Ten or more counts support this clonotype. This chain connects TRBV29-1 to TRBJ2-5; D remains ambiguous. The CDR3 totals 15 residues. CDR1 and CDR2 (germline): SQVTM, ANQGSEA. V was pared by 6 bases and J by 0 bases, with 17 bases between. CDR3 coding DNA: TGCAGCGTCCCCACCCTGAGGCTGAACCAAGAGACCCAGTACTTC. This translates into CSVPTLRLNQETQYF. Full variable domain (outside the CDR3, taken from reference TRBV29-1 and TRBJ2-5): SAVISQKPSRDICQRGTSLTIQCQVDSQVTMMFWYRQQPGQSLTLIATANQGSEATYESGFVIDKFPISRPNLTFSTLTVSNMSPEDSSIYLCSVPTLRLNQETQYFGPGTRLLVL.

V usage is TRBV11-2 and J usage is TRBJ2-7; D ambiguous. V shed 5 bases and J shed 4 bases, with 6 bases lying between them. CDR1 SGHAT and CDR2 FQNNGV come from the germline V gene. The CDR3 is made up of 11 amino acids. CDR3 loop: CASSLHYEQYF. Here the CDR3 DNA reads TGTGCCAGCAGCCTTCATTACGAGCAGTACTTC.

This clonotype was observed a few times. CDR3 region: CASSRGLARWDTGELFF. The CDR3 DNA reads as TGTGCCAGCAGCAGGGGACTAGCTCGTTGGGACACCGGGGAGCTGTTTTTT. V gene TRBV5-4 combines with J gene TRBJ2-2, with TRBD2 identical over 9 bases. Germline-derived CDR1 and CDR2 are SGHNT and YYREEE (reference sequence). V was pared by 4 bases and J by 3 bases, with 10 bases of the junction left unmatched. The CDR3 loop spans 17 amino acids.

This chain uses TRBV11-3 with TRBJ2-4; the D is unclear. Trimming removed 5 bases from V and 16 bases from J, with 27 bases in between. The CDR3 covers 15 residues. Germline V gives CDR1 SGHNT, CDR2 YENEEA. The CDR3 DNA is TGTGCCAGCAGCCCCGGTCCTCGGACGGAAAACATTCGATACTTC. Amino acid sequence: CASSPGPRTENIRYF.

The CDR3 spells CSARDRGDVNTGELFF. The DNA of the CDR3 is TGCAGTGCTAGAGACAGGGGGGACGTGAACACCGGGGAGCTGTTTTTT. The chain couples TRBV20-1 to TRBJ2-2; tentative D call: TRBD1 (7 bases). CDR3 length: 16 residues. Per germline, CDR1 DFQATT and CDR2 SNEGSKA (reference sequence). The V and J ends lost 0 bases and 1 base respectively, with 12 bases between them.

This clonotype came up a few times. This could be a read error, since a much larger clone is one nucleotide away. In DNA form, the CDR3 reads TGTGCCAGCAGCTTAATGGGGGCCCACTCTGGAAACATCATATATTTT. This gives the protein CASSLMGAHSGNIIYF. The chain links TRBV11-2 to TRBJ1-3, with D possibly matching TRBD1 (6 bases). CDR1 and CDR2 (germline): SGHAT, FQNNGV. The CDR3 sequence is 16 residues long. Supplemented by reference TRBV11-2 and TRBJ1-3, the full variable domain reads EAGVAQSPRYKIIEKRQSVAFWCNPISGHATLYWYQQILGQGPKLLIQFQNNGVVDDSQLPKDRFSAERLKGVDSTLKIQPAKLEDSAVYLCASSLMGAHSGNIIYFGEGSWLTVV.

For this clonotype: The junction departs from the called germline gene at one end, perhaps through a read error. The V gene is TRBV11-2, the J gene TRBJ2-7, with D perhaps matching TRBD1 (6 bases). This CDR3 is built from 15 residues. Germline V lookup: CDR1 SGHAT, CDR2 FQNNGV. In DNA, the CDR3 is TGTGCCAGCAGCTCAGTCGGGACAATGGGATACGGGCAGTACTTC. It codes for CASSSVGTMGYGQYF.

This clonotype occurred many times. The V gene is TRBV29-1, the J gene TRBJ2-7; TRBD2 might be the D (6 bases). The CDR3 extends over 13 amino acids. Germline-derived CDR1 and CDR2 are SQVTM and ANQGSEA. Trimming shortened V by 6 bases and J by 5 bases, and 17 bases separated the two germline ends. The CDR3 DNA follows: TGCAGCGTCTGGGATAGGGCGGGAAACGAGCAGTACTTC. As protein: CSVWDRAGNEQYF.

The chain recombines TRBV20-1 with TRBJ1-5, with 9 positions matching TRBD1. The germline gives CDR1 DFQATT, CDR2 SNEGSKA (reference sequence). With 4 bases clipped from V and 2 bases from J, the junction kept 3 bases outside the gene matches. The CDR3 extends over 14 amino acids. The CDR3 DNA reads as TGCAGTGCTATGACAGGGGGTCGCAATCAGCCCCAGCATTTT. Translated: CSAMTGGRNQPQHF.

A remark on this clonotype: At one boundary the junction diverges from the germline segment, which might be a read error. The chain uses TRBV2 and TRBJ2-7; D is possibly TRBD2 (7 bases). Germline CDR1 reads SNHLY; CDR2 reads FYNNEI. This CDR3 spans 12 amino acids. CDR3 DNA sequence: TGTGTCAGCAGCGGGACAAGGGTCGAGCAATACTTC. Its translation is CVSSGTRVEQYF. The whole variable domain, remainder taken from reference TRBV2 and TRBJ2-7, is EPEVTQTPSHQVTQMGQEVILRCVPISNHLYFYWYRQILGQKVEFLVSFYNNEISEKSEIFDDQFSVERPDGSNFTLKIRSTKLEDSAMYFCVSSGTRVEQYFGPGTRLTVT.

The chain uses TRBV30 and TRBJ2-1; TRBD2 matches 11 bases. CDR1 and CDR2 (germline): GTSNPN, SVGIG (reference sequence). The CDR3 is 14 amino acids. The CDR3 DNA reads TGTGCTCGTTCGGGACTAGCGGATTACAATGAGCAGTTCTTC. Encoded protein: CARSGLADYNEQFF. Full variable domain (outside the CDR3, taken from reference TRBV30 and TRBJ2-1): SQTIHQWPATLVQPVGSPLSLECTVEGTSNPNLYWYRQAAGRGLQLLFYSVGIGQISSEVPQNLSASRPQDRQFILSSKKLLLSDSGFYLCARSGLADYNEQFFGPGTRLTVL.

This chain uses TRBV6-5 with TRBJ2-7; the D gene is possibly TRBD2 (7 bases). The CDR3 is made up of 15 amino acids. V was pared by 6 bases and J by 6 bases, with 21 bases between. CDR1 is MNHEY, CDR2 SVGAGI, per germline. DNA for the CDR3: TGTGCCAGCAGGGGGGGGCTAGCACCGGGCTGCGAGCAGTACGTC. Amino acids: CASRGGLAPGCEQYV.

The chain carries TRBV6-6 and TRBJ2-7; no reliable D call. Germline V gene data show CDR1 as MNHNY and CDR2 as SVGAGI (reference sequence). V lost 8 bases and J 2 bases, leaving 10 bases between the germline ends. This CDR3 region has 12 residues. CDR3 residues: CASEGETYEQYF. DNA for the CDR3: TGTGCCAGCGAAGGCGAAACCTACGAGCAGTACTTC.

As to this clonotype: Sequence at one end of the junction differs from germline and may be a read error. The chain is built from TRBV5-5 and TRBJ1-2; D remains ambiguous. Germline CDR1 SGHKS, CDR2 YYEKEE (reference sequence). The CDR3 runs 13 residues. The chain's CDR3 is CASSMDGNYDYTF. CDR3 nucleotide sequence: TGTGCCAGCAGCATGGACGGAAATTATGACTACACCTTC. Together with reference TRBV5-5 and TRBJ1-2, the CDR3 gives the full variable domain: DAGVTQSPTHLIKTRGQQVTLRCSPISGHKSVSWYQQVLGQGPQFIFQYYEKEERGRGNFPDRFSARQFPNYSSELNVNALLLGDSALYLCASSMDGNYDYTFGSGTRLTVV.

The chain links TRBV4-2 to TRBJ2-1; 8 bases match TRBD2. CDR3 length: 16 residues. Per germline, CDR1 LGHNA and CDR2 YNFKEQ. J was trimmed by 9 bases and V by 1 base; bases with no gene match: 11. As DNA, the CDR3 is TGTGCCAGCAGCCAAGCTCCCTCGCGGGAGGTGAGTGAGCAGTTCTTC. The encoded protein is CASSQAPSREVSEQFF.

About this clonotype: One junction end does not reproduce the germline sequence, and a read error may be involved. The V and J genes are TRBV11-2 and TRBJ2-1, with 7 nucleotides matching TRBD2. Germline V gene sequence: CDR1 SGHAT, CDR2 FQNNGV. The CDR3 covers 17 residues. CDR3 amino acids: CSSSHLLGAGRGHEQFF. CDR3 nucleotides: TGTTCCAGCAGCCACCTCTTAGGGGCAGGGAGGGGCCATGAGCAGTTCTTC.

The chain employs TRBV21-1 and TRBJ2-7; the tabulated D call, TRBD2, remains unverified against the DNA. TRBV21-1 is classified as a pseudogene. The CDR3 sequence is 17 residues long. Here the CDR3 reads CARSRTLAHEKSYEQYV. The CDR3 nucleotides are TGTGCCAGGAGCCGAACGCTAGCGCACGAAAAATCCTACGAGCAGTACGTC.